Listed below are T cell receptor beta chains from one sample, sequenced in a study of regulatory T cells in long-lasting Graves disease. TCRdb reprocessed the multiplex PCR reads via MiXCR and lists one record per CDR3 protein. The sample includes roughly 420,000 distinct CDR3 sequences, about 16% of them seen just once. These data are also associated with another study on T cells in Graves' hyperthyroidism and ophthalmopathy.

This material consisted of peripheral blood mononuclear cells (PBMCs), taken at new diagnosis, from a patient treated with antithyroid drugs. The receptors were gathered from a woman in her twenties or thirties with Graves disease. CDR3s include the opening cysteine and the closing phenylalanine or tryptophan. The order of the fields is clone size, J gene, D gene, V gene, CDR3 DNA, CDR3 protein. A D gene is named only where the DNA matches it firmly. Size is omitted from some rows. Given values are once, few, many or a class for expanded clones.

clone_size: many
j_call: TRBJ2-1
d_call: NA
v_call: TRBV20-1
cdr3_nt: TGCAGTACGCTTAGCGGAAACTCCTACAATGAGCAGTTCTTC
cdr3_aa: CSTLSGNSYNEQFF

clone_size: many
j_call: TRBJ2-3
d_call: NA
v_call: TRBV5-1
cdr3_nt: TGCGCCAGCAGCTTCGGGCCTTCCACAGATACGCAGTATTTT
cdr3_aa: CASSFGPSTDTQYF

clone_size: few
j_call: TRBJ2-7
d_call: NA
v_call: TRBV10-3
cdr3_nt: TGTGCCATCAGTGAGTCGGGTTCCAGGTACGAGCAGTACTTC
cdr3_aa: CAISESGSRYEQYF

clone_size: many
j_call: TRBJ2-3
d_call: TRBD2
v_call: TRBV2
cdr3_nt: TGTGCCAGCAGTGGGCAAATCGGCGGGAGGGCCGGAGTAGATACGCAGTATTTT
cdr3_aa: CASSGQIGGRAGVDTQYF

clone_size: few
j_call: TRBJ2-7
d_call: NA
v_call: TRBV3-1
cdr3_nt: TGTGCCAGCAGCCACCTCAGACTAGGATCCTACGAGCAGTACTTC
cdr3_aa: CASSHLRLGSYEQYF

clone_size: NA
j_call: TRBJ2-2
d_call: NA
v_call: TRBV10-1
cdr3_nt: TGCGCCAGCAGTTGGGTCCGACACGGCGGGGAGCTGTTTTTT
cdr3_aa: CASSWVRHGGELFF

clone_size: many
j_call: TRBJ2-1
d_call: NA
v_call: TRBV20-1
cdr3_nt: TGCAGTGCTCAACCCGGGGTGGGCTCCTACAATGAGCAGTTCTTC
cdr3_aa: CSAQPGVGSYNEQFF

clone_size: many
j_call: TRBJ1-1
d_call: NA
v_call: TRBV5-1
cdr3_nt: TGTGCCAGCAGTCCCCAGGGAGCGGGCACTGAAGCTTTCTTT
cdr3_aa: CASSPQGAGTEAFF

clone_size: many
j_call: TRBJ2-1
d_call: NA
v_call: TRBV10-3
cdr3_nt: TGTGCCATCAGTGGGGCGGGACGGAGAAATGAGCAGTTCTTC
cdr3_aa: CAISGAGRRNEQFF

clone_size: NA
j_call: TRBJ2-3
d_call: TRBD1
v_call: TRBV19
cdr3_nt: TGTGCCAGTAGTCCGGACAGGGGGGAGACAGATACGCAGTATTTT
cdr3_aa: CASSPDRGETDTQYF

clone_size: many
j_call: TRBJ2-5
d_call: TRBD2
v_call: TRBV6-1
cdr3_nt: TGTGCCAGCAGTGGGGTTCGCGGGAGAGAGACCCAGTACTTC
cdr3_aa: CASSGVRGRETQYF

clone_size: many
j_call: TRBJ2-3
d_call: TRBD2
v_call: TRBV20-1
cdr3_nt: TGCAGTGCTAGAGATCTTAGCGGGAGGGTCGAAGATACGCAGTATTTT
cdr3_aa: CSARDLSGRVEDTQYF

clone_size: NA
j_call: TRBJ2-1
d_call: NA
v_call: TRBV20-1
cdr3_nt: TGCAGTGTTATTCGATTCAGGGCTTCATACAATGAGCAGTTCTTC
cdr3_aa: CSVIRFRASYNEQFF

clone_size: few
j_call: TRBJ2-1
d_call: NA
v_call: TRBV5-5
cdr3_nt: TGTGCCAGCAGCTTTCCAGGGGGGCACAATGAGCAGTTCTTC
cdr3_aa: CASSFPGGHNEQFF

clone_size: many
j_call: TRBJ2-7
d_call: NA
v_call: TRBV7-9
cdr3_nt: TGTGCCAGCAGCTTTACTGGTATCGACGAGCAGTACTTC
cdr3_aa: CASSFTGIDEQYF

clone_size: NA
j_call: TRBJ2-1
d_call: NA
v_call: TRBV30
cdr3_nt: TGTGCCTGGGGGGATACAGGCCAGTTCTTC
cdr3_aa: CAWGDTGQFF

clone_size: many
j_call: TRBJ2-1
d_call: TRBD2
v_call: TRBV13
cdr3_nt: TGTGCCAGCAGCGAGCAGGGCGGTTTGACTAGCGGGAGTTTAGATGAGCAGTTCTTC
cdr3_aa: CASSEQGGLTSGSLDEQFF

clone_size: many
j_call: TRBJ2-7
d_call: NA
v_call: TRBV28
cdr3_nt: TGTGCCAGCAAGGAGATACAGTCCTACGAGCAGTACTTC
cdr3_aa: CASKEIQSYEQYF

clone_size: many
j_call: TRBJ1-1
d_call: NA
v_call: TRBV13
cdr3_nt: TGTGCCAGCAGCGTAGGACACACTGAAGCTTTCTTT
cdr3_aa: CASSVGHTEAFF

clone_size: many
j_call: TRBJ2-7
d_call: NA
v_call: TRBV28
cdr3_nt: TGTGCCAGCAGTTTAGGAAGCCTCCCCTACGAGCAGTACTTC
cdr3_aa: CASSLGSLPYEQYF

clone_size: many
j_call: TRBJ1-2
d_call: NA
v_call: TRBV3-1
cdr3_nt: TGTGCCAGCAGCCAAGTTGCAGGGGAGCCTGTCTACACCTTC
cdr3_aa: CASSQVAGEPVYTF

clone_size: NA
j_call: TRBJ2-3
d_call: NA
v_call: TRBV15
cdr3_nt: TGTGCCACCAGCAGAATCCCAGGGCCTTCACAGTATTTT
cdr3_aa: CATSRIPGPSQYF

clone_size: few
j_call: TRBJ2-1
d_call: TRBD1
v_call: TRBV7-9
cdr3_nt: TGTGCCAGCAGCTGGGGACAGAACAATGAGCAGTTCTTC
cdr3_aa: CASSWGQNNEQFF

clone_size: few
j_call: TRBJ2-1
d_call: NA
v_call: TRBV15
cdr3_nt: TGTGCCACCAGCAGGTCAGTCTATGAGCAGTTCTTC
cdr3_aa: CATSRSVYEQFF

clone_size: NA
j_call: TRBJ2-5
d_call: TRBD1
v_call: TRBV29-1
cdr3_nt: TGCAGCGTTGAAGATCGGGGACAGGGAGAAGAGACCCAGTACTTC
cdr3_aa: CSVEDRGQGEETQYF

clone_size: many
j_call: TRBJ1-2
d_call: NA
v_call: TRBV9
cdr3_nt: TGTGCCAGCAGCGTACCGATCTCGGGTATCAAGAATGGCTACACCTTC
cdr3_aa: CASSVPISGIKNGYTF

clone_size: many
j_call: TRBJ1-1
d_call: TRBD1
v_call: TRBV6-1
cdr3_nt: TGTGCCAGCACCAGAACAGGGGGGAACACTGAAGCTTTCTTT
cdr3_aa: CASTRTGGNTEAFF

clone_size: NA
j_call: TRBJ2-1
d_call: TRBD1
v_call: TRBV7-2
cdr3_nt: TGTGCCAGCAGGCTGGGGCAGGGGGCTTACAATGAGCAGTTCTTC
cdr3_aa: CASRLGQGAYNEQFF

clone_size: many
j_call: TRBJ1-1
d_call: NA
v_call: TRBV19
cdr3_nt: TGTGCCAGTAGTATCCCCGGGTTGAACACTGAAGCTTTCTTT
cdr3_aa: CASSIPGLNTEAFF

clone_size: NA
j_call: TRBJ1-2
d_call: TRBD1
v_call: TRBV20-1
cdr3_nt: TGCAGTGCATTAGGGACAGCGTCAAACTATGGCTACACCTTC
cdr3_aa: CSALGTASNYGYTF

clone_size: many
j_call: TRBJ2-2
d_call: TRBD1
v_call: TRBV30
cdr3_nt: TGTGCCTGGAGTGCCGACAGGGTTGGGACCGGGGAGCTGTTTTTT
cdr3_aa: CAWSADRVGTGELFF

clone_size: many
j_call: TRBJ2-5
d_call: NA
v_call: TRBV28
cdr3_nt: TGTGCCAGCAGTTACGGGAGAGGTGAGACCCAGTACTTC
cdr3_aa: CASSYGRGETQYF

clone_size: NA
j_call: TRBJ2-5
d_call: NA
v_call: TRBV14
cdr3_nt: TGTGCCAGCAGCGGACGAGCCGGACAGATATTCAGGGAGACCCAGTACTTC
cdr3_aa: CASSGRAGQIFRETQYF

clone_size: many
j_call: TRBJ2-3
d_call: TRBD2
v_call: TRBV10-3
cdr3_nt: TGTGCCATCAGAGCCGGGACTAGCGGGACCTTGGGAGAATCGGATACGCAGTATTTT
cdr3_aa: CAIRAGTSGTLGESDTQYF

clone_size: many
j_call: TRBJ2-7
d_call: TRBD2
v_call: TRBV29-1
cdr3_nt: TGCAGCGTTGAAGATCGAGGGACTACCTACGAGCAGTACTTC
cdr3_aa: CSVEDRGTTYEQYF

clone_size: NA
j_call: TRBJ1-6
d_call: NA
v_call: TRBV14
cdr3_nt: TGTGCCAGCAGCCTCTCCGGGATCACAGGATCCCTCCACTTT
cdr3_aa: CASSLSGITGSLHF

clone_size: NA
j_call: TRBJ2-1
d_call: NA
v_call: TRBV27
cdr3_nt: TGTGCCAGCAGTTTAGGGAGGACCCCCAACAATGAGCAGTTCTTC
cdr3_aa: CASSLGRTPNNEQFF

clone_size: many
j_call: TRBJ2-3
d_call: NA
v_call: TRBV11-2
cdr3_nt: TGTGCCAGCAGCAGCCTTAGCCCTAAGGAGGGTACGCAGTATTTT
cdr3_aa: CASSSLSPKEGTQYF

clone_size: many
j_call: TRBJ2-1
d_call: TRBD2
v_call: TRBV20-1
cdr3_nt: TGCAGTGCTTCCCCTCCCGGGACTAGCGTCAATGAGCAGTTCTTC
cdr3_aa: CSASPPGTSVNEQFF

clone_size: many
j_call: TRBJ1-2
d_call: TRBD1
v_call: TRBV20-1
cdr3_nt: TGCAGTGCTAGAGATCAGGGGGCAGGCTATGGCTACACCTTC
cdr3_aa: CSARDQGAGYGYTF

clone_size: few
j_call: TRBJ1-4
d_call: NA
v_call: TRBV15
cdr3_nt: TGTGCCACCAGCTGGGCGGCGAACGGGGAAAAACTGTTTTTT
cdr3_aa: CATSWAANGEKLFF

clone_size: many
j_call: TRBJ1-1
d_call: NA
v_call: TRBV18
cdr3_nt: TGTGCCAGCTCACGAGTGGGCCTGAAGAACACTGAAGCTTTCTTT
cdr3_aa: CASSRVGLKNTEAFF

clone_size: NA
j_call: TRBJ1-4
d_call: NA
v_call: TRBV7-9
cdr3_nt: TGTGCCAGCAGCCATGACGCCAATGGTGAAAAACTGTTTTTT
cdr3_aa: CASSHDANGEKLFF

clone_size: many
j_call: TRBJ1-5
d_call: TRBD1
v_call: TRBV20-1
cdr3_nt: TGCAGTGCTAGGCCGATCGACAGGGATCAGCCCCAGCATTTT
cdr3_aa: CSARPIDRDQPQHF

clone_size: many
j_call: TRBJ2-1
d_call: NA
v_call: TRBV3-1
cdr3_nt: TGTGCCAGCAGCCATGGGGGGAGTGAGCAGTTCTTC
cdr3_aa: CASSHGGSEQFF

clone_size: NA
j_call: TRBJ2-1
d_call: TRBD2
v_call: TRBV11-1
cdr3_nt: TGTGCCAGCAGCCTAACCGGGACTAGCGGCTACAATGAGCAGTTCTTC
cdr3_aa: CASSLTGTSGYNEQFF

clone_size: NA
j_call: TRBJ2-7
d_call: NA
v_call: TRBV6-2/TRBV6-3
cdr3_nt: TGTGCCAGCAGTCAGGGGTCAAGGGAGCAGTACTTC
cdr3_aa: CASSQGSREQYF

clone_size: NA
j_call: TRBJ1-3
d_call: NA
v_call: TRBV5-1
cdr3_nt: TGCGCCAGCAGCTTGGCCCTCGTGAGCTCTGGAAACACCATATATTTT
cdr3_aa: CASSLALVSSGNTIYF